These 12 T cell receptor beta chains came from one sample sequenced in a study of long-term antiretroviral therapy in people with HIV. The assay, immunoSEQ v3.0, was run at survey level. Clones were read by immunoSEQ multiplex PCR, and TCRdb kept only the in-frame ones, dropping some. The data contain some 35,000 clones, 75% to 90% of them singletons. Specimen: unsorted PBMCs, collected 2.2 years after starting antiretroviral therapy. These receptors all stem from a man in his late teens or twenties with HIV.

This clone has a single count. The chain uses TRBV29-1 and TRBJ2-2; a possible D gene is TRBD2 (7 bases). The germline V gene has CDR1 SQVTM and CDR2 ANQGSEA. This CDR3 spans 14 amino acids. The V end was cut by 1 base, the J end by 5 bases, with 11 bases between. The CDR3 sequence is CSVEGRGGTGELFF. The CDR3 DNA is TGCAGCGTTGAAGGCAGGGGAGGGACCGGGGAGCTGTTTTTT.

This rearrangement joins TRBV18 to TRBJ2-5; D remains unclear. Trimming left V 0 bases short and J 2 bases short, with 7 bases between. CDR1 and CDR2 (germline): KGHSH, LQKENI. The CDR3 is made up of 14 amino acids. The CDR3 region has the DNA TGTGCCAGCTCACCACCGTCCCTTCAAGAGACCCAGTACTTC. As protein: CASSPPSLQETQYF.

This chain uses TRBV6-6 with TRBJ1-4; no clear D gene. This CDR3 spans 14 amino acids. CDR1 is MNHNY and CDR2 is SVGAGI in the germline V gene (reference sequence). The V gene lost 7 bases and the J gene lost 4 bases, with 13 bases spanning the gap. The CDR3 protein is CASTDLYGNEKLFF. DNA of the CDR3: TGTGCCAGCACGGATCTCTACGGTAATGAAAAACTGTTTTTT.

The chain employs TRBV6-6 and TRBJ1-1; the D gene is possibly TRBD1 (6 bases). Per germline, CDR1 MNHNY and CDR2 SVGAGI (reference sequence). The length of the CDR3 is 15 residues. Trimming shortened V by 2 bases and J by 4 bases, and 14 bases separated the two germline ends. The CDR3 sequence is CASSYDTTGTTEAFF. In DNA, the CDR3 is TGTGCCAGCAGTTACGATACAACAGGGACCACTGAAGCTTTCTTT.

This chain joins TRBV27 and TRBJ2-1, with 9 bases that match TRBD1. The CDR3 contains 13 residues. Germline V gene sequence: CDR1 MNHEY, CDR2 SMNVEV (reference sequence). The trim removed 2 bases at V and 7 bases at J, leaving 0 bases unmatched. CDR3 protein: CASSLGQGNEQFF. The CDR3 region has the DNA TGTGCCAGCAGTTTAGGACAGGGGAATGAGCAGTTCTTC.

In nucleotides, the CDR3 is TGTGCCAGCAGTAGACAGGGGGCGGTCTATGAGCAGTTCTTC. It encodes CASSRQGAVYEQFF. The V and J genes are TRBV6-6 and TRBJ2-1, with 10 bases matching TRBD1. Germline CDR1 MNHNY, CDR2 SVGAGI (reference sequence). The CDR3 loop spans 14 amino acids. V was pared by 5 bases and J by 8 bases, with 6 bases of the junction left unmatched.

This clone was detected only a few times. The genes are TRBV19 and TRBJ1-2; a weak D match, TRBD1 (6 bases). From germline, CDR1 is LNHDA and CDR2 SQIVND (reference sequence). The germline V and J ends were trimmed by 5 bases and 3 bases, with 10 bases remaining between them. The CDR3 length is 13 residues. The CDR3 region is CASSEDSYYGYTF. DNA of the CDR3: TGTGCCAGTAGTGAGGACAGCTACTATGGCTACACCTTC.

V is TRBV10-3 and J is TRBJ2-1; 8 positions match TRBD2. Per germline, CDR1 ENHRY and CDR2 SYGVKD. With V trimmed by 9 bases and J by 10 bases, 5 bases remained unmatched. This CDR3 is 11 amino acids long. The CDR3 protein is CAMRAGAEQFF. Here the CDR3 DNA reads TGTGCCATGCGAGCGGGAGCCGAGCAGTTCTTC.

The V and J genes are TRBV4-2 and TRBJ1-2, with a possible D match to TRBD1 (6 bases). V was trimmed by 0 bases and J by 8 bases, leaving 13 bases between them. This CDR3 contains 14 residues. Germline V gene data show CDR1 as LGHNA and CDR2 as YNFKEQ. The CDR3, as DNA: TGTGCCAGCAGCCAAGATGGAGGGGGGTCCGGCTACACCTTC. It specifies CASSQDGGGSGYTF.

This clone was seen a handful of times. The V and J genes are TRBV28 and TRBJ1-2; TRBD1 agrees at 7 bases. The length of the CDR3 is 13 residues. Per the germline V gene, CDR1 is MDHEN and CDR2 is SYDVKM. J was trimmed by 2 bases and V by 7 bases; bases with no gene match: 4. The CDR3 protein is CASKPTGNYGYTF. The CDR3 nucleotides are TGTGCCAGCAAACCGACAGGGAACTATGGCTACACCTTC.

The V gene is TRBV9, the J gene TRBJ2-2; possible D gene TRBD2, 5 bases. CDR1 is SGDLS and CDR2 is YYNGEE in the germline V gene. V shed 3 bases and J shed 1 base, with 16 bases lying between them. The CDR3 extends over 17 amino acids. The CDR3 spells CASSEPLGAMNTGELFF. CDR3 bases: TGTGCCAGCAGCGAGCCCCTGGGAGCGATGAACACCGGGGAGCTGTTTTTT.

The chain recombines TRBV4-1 with TRBJ1-5; D call uncertain. The CDR3 is 15 amino acids. Deletions cut 4 bases from V and 6 bases from J, with 16 bases between. Looked up from germline, CDR1 is MGHRA and CDR2 is YSYEKL. CDR3 nucleotide sequence: TGCGCCAGCAGCCTCGGTAGACAAAGAGCTCAGCCCCAGCATTTT. Encoded protein: CASSLGRQRAQPQHF.